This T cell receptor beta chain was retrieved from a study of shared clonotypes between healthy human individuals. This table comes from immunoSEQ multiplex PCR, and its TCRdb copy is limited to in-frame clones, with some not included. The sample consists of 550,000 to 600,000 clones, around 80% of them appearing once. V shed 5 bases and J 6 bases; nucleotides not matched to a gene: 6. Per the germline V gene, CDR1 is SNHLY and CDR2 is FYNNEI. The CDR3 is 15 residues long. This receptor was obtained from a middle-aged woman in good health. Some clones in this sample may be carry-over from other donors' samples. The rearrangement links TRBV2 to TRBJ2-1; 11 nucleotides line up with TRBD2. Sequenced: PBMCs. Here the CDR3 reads CASSPTSGSVNEQFF. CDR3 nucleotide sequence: TGTGCCAGCAGTCCTACTAGCGGGAGTGTCAATGAGCAGTTCTTC.